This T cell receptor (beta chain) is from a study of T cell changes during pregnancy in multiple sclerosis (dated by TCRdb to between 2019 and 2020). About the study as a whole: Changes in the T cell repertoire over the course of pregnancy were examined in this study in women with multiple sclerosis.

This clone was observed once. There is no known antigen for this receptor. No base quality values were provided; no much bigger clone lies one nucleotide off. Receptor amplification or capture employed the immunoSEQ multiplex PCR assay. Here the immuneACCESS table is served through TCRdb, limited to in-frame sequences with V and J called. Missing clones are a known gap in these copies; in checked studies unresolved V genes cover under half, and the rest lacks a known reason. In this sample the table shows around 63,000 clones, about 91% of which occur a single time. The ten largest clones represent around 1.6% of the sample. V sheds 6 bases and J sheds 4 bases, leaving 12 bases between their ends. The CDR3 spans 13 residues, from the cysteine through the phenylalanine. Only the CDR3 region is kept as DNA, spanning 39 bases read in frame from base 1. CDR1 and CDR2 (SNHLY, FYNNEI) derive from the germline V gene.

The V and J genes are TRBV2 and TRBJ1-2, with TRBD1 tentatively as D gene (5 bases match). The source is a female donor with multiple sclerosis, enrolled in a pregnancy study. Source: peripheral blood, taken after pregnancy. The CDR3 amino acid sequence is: CASSPTGLYGYTF. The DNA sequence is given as TGTGCCAGCAGCCCTACAGGCCTCTATGGCTACACCTTC.